What follows are 2 T cell receptor beta chains derived from one specimen sequenced in a study of T cell responses to AZD1222 COVID-19 vaccine. The method was immunoSEQ multiplex PCR; TCRdb's version includes in-frame clones alone and lacks a portion of them. Counted here are tens of thousands of clones, about 92% occurring once; the ten biggest clones make up approximately 4.2%. The sample was peripheral blood, taken on day 0 of AZD1222 vaccination. The receptors derive from an adult in good health.

The chain joins TRBV30 to TRBJ2-7; no clear D. This CDR3 comprises 11 residues. Germline lookup yields CDR1 GTSNPN and CDR2 SVGIG (reference sequence). The V end was cut by 4 bases, the J end by 3 bases, with 7 bases between. Written as DNA, the CDR3 is TGTGCCTGGACAGATAGCTACGAGCAGTACTTC. Translated: CAWTDSYEQYF.

The chain uses TRBV7-3 and TRBJ1-1; D is undetermined. The CDR3 covers 13 residues. The ends were cut back, 1 base at V and 1 base at J, with 4 bases in the middle. In germline, CDR1 is SGHTA, CDR2 FQGTGA. The CDR3 coding sequence is TGTGCCAGCAGCTTAAGCGGGAACACTGAAGCTTTCTTT. This codes for CASSLSGNTEAFF.